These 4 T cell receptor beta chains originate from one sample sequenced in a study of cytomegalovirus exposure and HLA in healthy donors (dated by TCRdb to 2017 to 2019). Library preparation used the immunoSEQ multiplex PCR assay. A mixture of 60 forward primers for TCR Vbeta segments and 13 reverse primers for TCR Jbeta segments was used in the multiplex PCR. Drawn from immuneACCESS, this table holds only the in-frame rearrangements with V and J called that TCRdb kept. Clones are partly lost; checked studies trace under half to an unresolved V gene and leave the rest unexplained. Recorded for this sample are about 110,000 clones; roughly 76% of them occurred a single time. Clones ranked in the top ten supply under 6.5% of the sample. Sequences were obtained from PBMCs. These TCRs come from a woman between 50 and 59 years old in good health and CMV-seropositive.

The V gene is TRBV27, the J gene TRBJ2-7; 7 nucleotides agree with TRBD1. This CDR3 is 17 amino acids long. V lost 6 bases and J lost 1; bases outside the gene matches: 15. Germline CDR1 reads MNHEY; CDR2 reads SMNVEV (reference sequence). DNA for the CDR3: TGTGCCAGCAGCAGAACTCCTTCGACAGGGAGTTCCTACGAGCAGTACTTC. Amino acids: CASSRTPSTGSSYEQYF.

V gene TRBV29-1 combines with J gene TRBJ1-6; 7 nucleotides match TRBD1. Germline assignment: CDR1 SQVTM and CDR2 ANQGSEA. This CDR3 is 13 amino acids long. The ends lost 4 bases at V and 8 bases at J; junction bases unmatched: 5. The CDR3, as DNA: TGCAGCGTTGGACAGGGTCTGGATTCACCCCTCCACTTT. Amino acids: CSVGQGLDSPLHF.

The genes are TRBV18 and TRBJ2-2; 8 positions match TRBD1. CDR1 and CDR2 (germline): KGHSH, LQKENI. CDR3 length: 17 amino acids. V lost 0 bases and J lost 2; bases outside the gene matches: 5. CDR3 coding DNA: TGTGCCAGCTCACCACCCGGACAGGGCACAAACACCGGGGAGCTGTTTTTT. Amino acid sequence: CASSPPGQGTNTGELFF.

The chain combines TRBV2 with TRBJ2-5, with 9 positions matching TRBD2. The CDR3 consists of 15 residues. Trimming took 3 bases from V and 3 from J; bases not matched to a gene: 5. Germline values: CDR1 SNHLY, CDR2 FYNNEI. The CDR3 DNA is TGTGCCAGCAGTGAGTCTATAGCGGGGGAAGAGACCCAGTACTTC. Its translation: CASSESIAGEETQYF.